What follows are 16 T cell receptor beta chains derived from one specimen sequenced in a study of human T cells and chemical hapten exposure. Time point specified: patch test 1, 2 weeks after DPC sensitization. Indicated treatment: therapeutic diphenylcyclopropenone sensitization with weekly scalp DPC. In TCRdb, the RACE reads were re-called with MiXCR into one record per CDR3 protein. The table records 180,000 or so distinct CDR3 sequences, roughly 15% of them present only once. The sample here was whole blood, taken in connection with sensitization to the hapten diphenylcyclopropenone (DPC). The receptors were sampled from a woman aged 30 to 39 with alopecia areata. Some clones in this sample may be carry-over from other donors' samples.

The rearrangement joins TRBV12-3 or TRBV12-4 to TRBJ2-4; TRBD1 matches 8 bases. The CDR3 consists of 14 residues. V was clipped by 6 bases and J by 7 bases; unmatched bases: 8. As DNA, the CDR3 is TGTGCCAGCAGGAAACAGGGGGTTTGGAACATTCAGTACTTC. Protein: CASRKQGVWNIQYF.

The V gene is TRBV5-1, the J gene TRBJ2-3, with 8 nucleotides matching TRBD2. CDR3 length equals 16 residues. V shed 4 bases and J 3 bases; nucleotides not matched to a gene: 10. Germline CDR1 SGHRS, CDR2 YFSETQ. The CDR3 reads CASSPGLDTKTDTQYF. As DNA, the CDR3 is TGCGCCAGCAGCCCGGGACTAGACACAAAAACAGATACGCAGTATTTT.

This clonotype was seen more than once but under ten times. J is TRBJ2-1 and V is TRBV20-1, with 7 bases matching TRBD2. The length of the CDR3 is 15 residues. The V gene's germline CDR1 is DFQATT and CDR2 SNEGSKA (reference sequence). Germline trimming cut 0 bases from V and 9 bases from J; bases unmatched to any gene: 11. CDR3 protein: CSARELGGSLSEQFF. CDR3 coding DNA: TGCAGTGCTAGAGAATTGGGAGGGAGTCTGTCTGAGCAGTTCTTC.

This clonotype was counted between two and nine times. This chain links TRBV10-2 with TRBJ1-2, with D maybe TRBD1 (6 bases). Germline CDR1 reads WSHSY; CDR2 reads SAAADI. Trimming pared 1 base from V and 2 bases from J, leaving 11 bases between. This CDR3 has 15 residues. CDR3 sequence reads: CASSEYDQGNYGYTF. CDR3 nucleotide sequence: TGCGCCAGCAGTGAGTACGATCAGGGGAACTATGGCTACACCTTC.

The chain has TRBV24-1 and TRBJ1-3, with no clear D. The CDR3 has 12 amino acids. V lost 6 bases and J 1 base, leaving 3 bases between the germline ends. Germline values: CDR1 KGHDR, CDR2 SFDVKD. The CDR3 region is CATSTSGNTIYF. CDR3 bases: TGTGCCACCAGTACGTCTGGAAACACCATATATTTT.

This clonotype was detected only once. V and J are TRBV6-2 or TRBV6-3 and TRBJ2-3, with D unresolved. Trimming took off 6 bases at V and 0 bases at J, with 13 bases between the two ends. The CDR3 has 15 residues. Per germline, CDR1 MNHEY and CDR2 SVGEGT. CDR3 region: CASRAGIYSTDTQYF. The CDR3 DNA is TGTGCCAGCAGGGCTGGGATTTACAGCACAGATACGCAGTATTTT.

This clonotype has only a few counts. The genes are TRBV4-2 and TRBJ1-2; TRBD1 aligns across 7 bases. J gave up 4 bases and V 3 bases, and 11 bases lay outside the gene matches. CDR3 length: 16 amino acids. The germline CDR1 and CDR2 sequences are LGHNA and YNFKEQ. CDR3 in DNA: TGTGCCAGCAGCCAGGCGACAGGGAGAGGGAGCTATGGCTACACCTTC. It encodes CASSQATGRGSYGYTF.

V usage is TRBV20-1 and J usage is TRBJ1-5; TRBD1 matches at 10 bases. CDR3 length: 14 residues. The germline V gene encodes CDR1 DFQATT and CDR2 SNEGSKA (reference sequence). The CDR3 region has the DNA TGCAGCATGTACGGGACAGGGGTTGGTCAGCCCCAGCATTTT. Translation: CSMYGTGVGQPQHF.

The gene calls are TRBV18 and TRBJ2-3, with D possibly TRBD2 on 6 matching bases. V was cut by 0 bases and J by 0 bases, with 10 bases left in between. This CDR3 contains 16 residues. Germline V gene sequence: CDR1 KGHSH, CDR2 LQKENI. CDR3 in amino acids: CASSPPGGASTDTQYF. The CDR3 nucleotides read TGTGCCAGCTCACCACCGGGCGGGGCTAGCACAGATACGCAGTATTTT. The variable domain in full, completed from reference TRBV18 and TRBJ2-3, reads NAGVMQNPRHLVRRRGQEARLRCSPMKGHSHVYWYRQLPEEGLKFMVYLQKENIIDESGMPKERFSAEFPKEGPSILRIQQVVRGDSAAYFCASSPPGGASTDTQYFGPGTRLTVL.

This chain connects TRBV20-1 to TRBJ2-2, with D perhaps matching TRBD1 (5 bases). The V and J ends lost 3 bases and 1 base respectively, with 9 bases between them. CDR1 DFQATT and CDR2 SNEGSKA come from the germline V gene (reference sequence). The CDR3 consists of 14 residues. The CDR3 region is CSARWQGNTGELFF. As DNA, the CDR3 is TGCAGTGCTAGGTGGCAGGGGAACACCGGGGAGCTGTTTTTT.

The sample holds many counts of this clonotype. The V gene is TRBV2, the J gene TRBJ1-2, with D uncertain. Trimming removed 6 bases from V and 6 bases from J, with 11 bases in between. The CDR3 extends over 12 amino acids. Germline lookup yields CDR1 SNHLY and CDR2 FYNNEI. CDR3 sequence reads: CASRVFGDGYTF. DNA of the CDR3: TGTGCCAGCAGGGTATTCGGAGATGGCTACACCTTC.

Remarks on this clonotype: An end of the junction does not agree with germline; a read error may underlie this. This sequence joins TRBV6-6 and TRBJ2-4; D may match TRBD1 or TRBD2 (5 bases each). This CDR3 is 10 amino acids long. The V gene's germline CDR1 is MNHNY and CDR2 SVGAGI (reference sequence). Written as DNA, the CDR3 is TGTGCCAGCAGTTACGGGGACCGGGACTTC. Translating it yields CASSYGDRDF.

This clonotype was picked up a small number of times. This rearrangement joins TRBV12-3 or TRBV12-4 to TRBJ1-1, with TRBD1 identical over 8 bases. The CDR3 consists of 14 residues. Unmatched junction bases numbered 9, after V lost 7 bases and J lost 5 bases. The CDR3 reads CASIAGGAWTEAFF. CDR3 nucleotides: TGTGCCAGCATAGCAGGGGGCGCGTGGACTGAAGCTTTCTTT.

V and J are TRBV5-1 and TRBJ2-5; 12 positions match TRBD2. V was clipped by 7 bases and J by 2 bases; unmatched bases: 9. The germline V gene has CDR1 SGHRS and CDR2 YFSETQ. CDR3 length: 16 amino acids. This chain's CDR3 is CASAPGLAGGQETQYF. The DNA for the CDR3 is TGCGCCAGCGCTCCTGGGCTAGCGGGGGGGCAAGAGACCCAGTACTTC.

V usage is TRBV19 and J usage is TRBJ2-5; D gene unclear. CDR1 is LNHDA and CDR2 is SQIVND in the germline V gene (reference sequence). This CDR3 contains 13 residues. V was trimmed by 3 bases and J by 0 bases, leaving 5 bases between them. The CDR3 region has the DNA TGTGCCAGTAGTATGGGGTACCAAGAGACCCAGTACTTC. Encoded protein: CASSMGYQETQYF. Using reference TRBV19 and TRBJ2-5 for the parts outside the CDR3, the full variable domain is DGGITQSPKYLFRKEGQNVTLSCEQNLNHDAMYWYRQDPGQGLRLIYYSQIVNDFQKGDIAEGYSVSREKKESFPLTVTSAQKNPTAFYLCASSMGYQETQYFGPGTRLLVL.

The chain combines TRBV11-2 with TRBJ2-4; D unclear. Trimming stripped 0 bases from V and 5 bases from J, with 5 bases between. The V gene's germline CDR1 is SGHAT and CDR2 FQNNGV. CDR3 length equals 13 residues. The CDR3 region has the DNA TGTGCCAGCAGCTTAGATCAGGAAAACATTCAGTACTTC. Its translation: CASSLDQENIQYF.